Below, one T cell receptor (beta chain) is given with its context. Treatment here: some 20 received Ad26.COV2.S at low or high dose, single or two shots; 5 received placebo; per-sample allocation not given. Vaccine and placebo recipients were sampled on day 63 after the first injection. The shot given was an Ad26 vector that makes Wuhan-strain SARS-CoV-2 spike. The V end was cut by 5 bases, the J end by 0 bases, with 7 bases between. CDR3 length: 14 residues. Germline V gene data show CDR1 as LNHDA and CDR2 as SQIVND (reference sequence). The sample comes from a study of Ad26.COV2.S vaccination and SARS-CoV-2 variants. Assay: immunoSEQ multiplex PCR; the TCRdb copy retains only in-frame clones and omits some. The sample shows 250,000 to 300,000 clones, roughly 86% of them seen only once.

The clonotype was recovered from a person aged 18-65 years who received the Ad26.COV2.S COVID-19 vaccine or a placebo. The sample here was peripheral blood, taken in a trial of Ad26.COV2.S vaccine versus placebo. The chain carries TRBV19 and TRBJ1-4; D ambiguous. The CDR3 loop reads CASSLTPTNEKLFF. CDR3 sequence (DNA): TGTGCCAGTAGTCTAACCCCAACTAATGAAAAACTGTTTTTT.